This T cell receptor (beta chain) derives from a study of CD8 T cells in ankylosing spondylitis. Study-level findings and limits: One TCR beta motif, made up of eight highly homologous variants, appeared characteristic of ankylosing spondylitis blood.

This clonotype was counted many times. What it binds is not known. CDR3 length: 15 amino acids. The germline gives CDR1 SEHNR, CDR2 FQNEAQ (reference sequence). Trimming removed 5 bases at V and 3 bases at J, with 13 bases between. TCRdb re-analysed the 5' RACE reads in MiXCR, keeping a single row per CDR3 protein. The data contain around 490,000 distinct CDR3 sequences, approximately 5% of them seen just once; the ten biggest clones take up around 3.5%. This clonotype was sampled from a male donor with ankylosing spondylitis. The sequenced sample consisted of blood, either unsorted or a sorted T cell fraction (not recorded which). The chain couples TRBV7-9 to TRBJ1-4, with no clear D. CDR3 in DNA: TGTGCCAGCAGCCCCAGTTCGGCAGCTAATGAAAAACTGTTTTTT. Its protein is CASSPSSAANEKLFF.